This TCR beta chain was identified during a study of T cells in Graves' hyperthyroidism and ophthalmopathy. Study as a whole: Peripheral blood was collected at initial diagnosis, before any treatment.

In germline, CDR1 is DFQATT, CDR2 SNEGSKA (reference sequence). The CDR3 consists of 17 residues. V was clipped by 6 bases and J by 0 bases; unmatched bases: 14. Amplification targeted TCR beta CDR3 regions from RNA transcripts. A set of HTBI primers served as the primers for a first-round RT-PCR of the TCR CDR3. TCRdb analysed the multiplex PCR reads with MiXCR anew, one entry per CDR3 protein. The table shows about 500,000 distinct CDR3 sequences, with 13% to 15% occurring only once. This clonotype was recorded a few times. Material: blood. The chain links TRBV20-1 to TRBJ2-1; 7 nucleotides align to TRBD2. This TCR came from a woman aged 18-29 years with Graves' hyperthyroidism. The CDR3 sequence: CSAPGAGDRGSYNEQFF. The CDR3 DNA reads as TGCAGTGCCCCTGGGGCGGGAGATAGGGGCTCCTACAATGAGCAGTTCTTC.